This is a list of T cell receptor beta chains from one sample in a study of blood T cell repertoires in COVID-19. Sequencing used immunoSEQ multiplex PCR; TCRdb keeps in-frame clones, though not all of them. The sample includes about 310,000 clones, almost 90% of them seen just once. The source material was PBMCs or T cells enriched from blood (not recorded which). All receptors derive from a woman younger than 35 with acute COVID-19. Both conserved end residues are trimmed from each CDR3. Each record gives: CDR3 length, clone size, V gene, J gene, CDR3 protein. Expanded clones get a size class; other rows say once, few or many, or leave the size out.

>14|-|TRBV6-5|TRBJ2-7
ASSYNMGRGHYEQY
>13|-|TRBV29-1|TRBJ2-2
SAGDRGRSAGELF
>12|once|TRBV13|TRBJ1-2
ASSARQGDYGYT
>13|-|TRBV2|TRBJ2-5
ASRLLSGRGETQY
>13|-|TRBV4-2|TRBJ2-7
ASSQERGSNYEQY
>14|-|TRBV15|TRBJ2-1
ATSRGGQGPYNEQF
>15|-|TRBV7-2|TRBJ1-3
ASSPLASLWSGNTIY
>13|-|TRBV6-5|TRBJ1-1
ASSYTAEVNTEAF
>11|-|TRBV30|TRBJ2-2
AWKTQGEGELF
>11|-|TRBV19|TRBJ1-4
ASSFRQGKELF
>12|-|TRBV4-1|TRBJ1-5
ASSQESVNQPQH
>15|once|TRBV5-5|TRBJ1-3
ASSFNRDTASGNTIY
>13|-|TRBV27|TRBJ2-7
ASSARDRDAYEQY
>9|-|TRBV30|TRBJ1-1
AAMFGGEAF
>11|-|TRBV7-6|TRBJ2-7
ASSHQDSPEQY
>12|-|TRBV9|TRBJ2-7
ASSPGDRAREQY
>12|-|TRBV7-9|TRBJ1-2
ASSSGQGRNGYT
>14|once|TRBV18|TRBJ1-3
ASEALFLHSGNTIY